This TCR beta chain was profiled in a study of regulatory T cells in long-lasting Graves disease. General observations from the study: Persistent disease favored TRBV28, TRBJ1-2 and TRBJ2-5.

There are a few counts of this clonotype. Its antigen is not known. Just one base apart from a much larger clone, this may be a read error. iRepertoire HTBI primers and Arm-PCR of CDR3 regions built TCR beta libraries. TCRdb re-derived calls from the multiplex PCR reads in MiXCR, one entry per CDR3 protein. The repertoire holds 400,000 to 500,000 distinct CDR3 sequences, with around 15% as singletons. The time point is: newly diagnosed GD, antithyroid drugs for less than 3 months. The TCR library was made from RNA that had been extracted from PBMCs in TRIzol. Germline values: CDR1 GTSNPN, CDR2 SVGIG (reference sequence). This CDR3 is 13 amino acids long. Trimming shortened V by 4 bases and J by 10 bases, and 18 bases separated the two germline ends. This sample also appeared in a second study, on T cells in Graves' hyperthyroidism and ophthalmopathy. Turning to that study: Stable hyperthyroidism: no ophthalmopathy progression over 18 months of follow-up. An initial round of RT-PCR targeting the TCR CDR3 relied on the HTBI primer set.

The chain combines TRBV30 with TRBJ2-3; D unresolved. The TCR originated in a woman aged 30 to 39 with Graves disease. Here the sequenced sample was peripheral blood mononuclear cells (PBMCs), taken at new diagnosis, from a patient treated with antithyroid drugs. CDR3 sequence: CAWNLGSLDAQYF. The CDR3 bases are TGTGCCTGGAACCTGGGCTCCCTGGATGCGCAGTATTTT. Drawing the rest from reference TRBV30 and TRBJ2-3, the complete variable domain is SQTIHQWPATLVQPVGSPLSLECTVEGTSNPNLYWYRQAAGRGLQLLFYSVGIGQISSEVPQNLSASRPQDRQFILSSKKLLLSDSGFYLCAWNLGSLDAQYFGPGTRLTVL.